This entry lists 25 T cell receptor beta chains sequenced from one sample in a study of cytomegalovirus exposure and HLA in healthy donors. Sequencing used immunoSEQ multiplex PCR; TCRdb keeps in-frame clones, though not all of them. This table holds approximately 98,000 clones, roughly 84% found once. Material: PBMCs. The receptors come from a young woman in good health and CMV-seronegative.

CDR3 DNA sequence: TGCAGTGCCCTAGGTGTCCCCCTCCACTTT. Translated, it gives CSALGVPLHF. The V and J genes are TRBV20-1 and TRBJ1-6; the D is unclear. The germline gives CDR1 DFQATT, CDR2 SNEGSKA (reference sequence). V lost 6 bases, J lost 13 bases, and 10 bases lay in between. The CDR3 consists of 10 residues.

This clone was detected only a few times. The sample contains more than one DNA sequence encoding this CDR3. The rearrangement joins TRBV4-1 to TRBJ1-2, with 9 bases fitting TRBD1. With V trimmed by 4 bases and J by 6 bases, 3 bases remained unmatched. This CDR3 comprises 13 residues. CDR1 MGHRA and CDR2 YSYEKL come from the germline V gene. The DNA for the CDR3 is TGCGCCAGCAGCCCACGGACAGGGGATGGCTACACCTTC. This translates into CASSPRTGDGYTF.

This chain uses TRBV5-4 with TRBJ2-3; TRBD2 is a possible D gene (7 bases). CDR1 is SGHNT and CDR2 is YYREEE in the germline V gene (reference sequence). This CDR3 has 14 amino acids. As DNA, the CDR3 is TGTGCAGCCCAGGGGTGGGGGGGGACAGATACGCAGTATTTT. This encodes CAAQGWGGTDTQYF.

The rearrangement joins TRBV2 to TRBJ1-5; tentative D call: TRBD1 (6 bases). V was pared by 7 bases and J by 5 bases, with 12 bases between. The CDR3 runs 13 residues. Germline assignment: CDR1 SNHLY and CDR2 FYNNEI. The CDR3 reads CASKGEMYQPQHF. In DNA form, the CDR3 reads TGTGCCAGCAAGGGGGAAATGTATCAGCCCCAGCATTTT.

The CDR3 here is CASSATGGSPLHF. DNA of the CDR3: TGTGCCAGCAGCGCGACAGGGGGCTCACCCCTCCACTTT. The rearrangement uses TRBV7-3 and TRBJ1-6, with 10 bases lining up with TRBD1. V shed 5 bases, J shed 10 bases, and the junction held 2 bases outside the gene matches. The length of the CDR3 is 13 residues. Germline CDR1 is SGHTA and CDR2 is FQGTGA.

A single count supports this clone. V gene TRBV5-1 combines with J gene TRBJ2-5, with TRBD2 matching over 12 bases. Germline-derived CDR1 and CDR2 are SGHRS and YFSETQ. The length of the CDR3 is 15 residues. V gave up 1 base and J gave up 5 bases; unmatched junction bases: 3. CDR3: CASSLTTSGGETQYF. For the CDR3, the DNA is TGCGCCAGCAGCTTGACGACTAGCGGGGGTGAGACCCAGTACTTC.

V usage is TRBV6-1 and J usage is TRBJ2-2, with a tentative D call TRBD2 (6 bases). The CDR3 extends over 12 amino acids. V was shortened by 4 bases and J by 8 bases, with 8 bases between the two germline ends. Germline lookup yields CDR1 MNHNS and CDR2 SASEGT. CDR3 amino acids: CASSGREGELFF. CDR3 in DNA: TGTGCCAGCAGTGGCCGGGAGGGGGAGCTGTTTTTT.

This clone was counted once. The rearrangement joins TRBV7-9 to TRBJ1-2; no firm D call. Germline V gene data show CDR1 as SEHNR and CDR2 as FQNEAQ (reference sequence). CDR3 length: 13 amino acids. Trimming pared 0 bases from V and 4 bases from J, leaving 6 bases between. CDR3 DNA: TGTGCCAGCAGCTTAGCAGGACTCTATGGCTACACCTTC. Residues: CASSLAGLYGYTF. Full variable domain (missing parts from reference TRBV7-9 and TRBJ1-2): DTGVSQNPRHKITKRGQNVTFRCDPISEHNRLYWYRQTLGQGPEFLTYFQNEAQLEKSRLLSDRFSAERPKGSFSTLEIQRTEQGDSAMYLCASSLAGLYGYTFGSGTRLTVV.

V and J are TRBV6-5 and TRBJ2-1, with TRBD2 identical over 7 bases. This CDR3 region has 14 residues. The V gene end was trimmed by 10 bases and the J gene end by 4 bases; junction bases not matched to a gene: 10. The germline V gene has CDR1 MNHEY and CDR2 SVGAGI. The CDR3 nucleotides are TGTGCCACCAGGAGTGGGGGGGGATACAATGAGCAGTTCTTC. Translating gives CATRSGGGYNEQFF.

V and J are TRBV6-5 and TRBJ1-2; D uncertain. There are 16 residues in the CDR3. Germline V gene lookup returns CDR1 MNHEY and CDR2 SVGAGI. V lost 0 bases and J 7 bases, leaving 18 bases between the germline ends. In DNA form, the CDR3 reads TGTGCCAGCAGTTACTCCGACACACCGGCCCCTTCTGGCTACACCTTC. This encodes CASSYSDTPAPSGYTF.

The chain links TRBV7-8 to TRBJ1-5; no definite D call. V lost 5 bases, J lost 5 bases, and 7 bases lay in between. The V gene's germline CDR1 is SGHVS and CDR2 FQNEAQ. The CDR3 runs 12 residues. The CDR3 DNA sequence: TGTGCCAGCAGCCCAGTCGATCAGCCCCAGCATTTT. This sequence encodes CASSPVDQPQHF.

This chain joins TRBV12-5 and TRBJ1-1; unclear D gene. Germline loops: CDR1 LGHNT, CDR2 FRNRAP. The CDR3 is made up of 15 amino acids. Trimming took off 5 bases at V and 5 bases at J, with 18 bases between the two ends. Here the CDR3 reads CASGAELFSGTEAFF. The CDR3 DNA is TGTGCTAGTGGTGCGGAACTGTTTTCGGGGACTGAAGCTTTCTTT.

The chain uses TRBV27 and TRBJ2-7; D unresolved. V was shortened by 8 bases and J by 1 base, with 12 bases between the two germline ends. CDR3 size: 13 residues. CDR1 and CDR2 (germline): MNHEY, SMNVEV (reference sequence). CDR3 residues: CASALSQSYEQYF. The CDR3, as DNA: TGTGCCAGCGCCTTGTCCCAGTCCTACGAGCAGTACTTC.

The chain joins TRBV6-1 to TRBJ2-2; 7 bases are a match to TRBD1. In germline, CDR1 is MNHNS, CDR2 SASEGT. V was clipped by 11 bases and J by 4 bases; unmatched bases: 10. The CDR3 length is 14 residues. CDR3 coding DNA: TGTGCCGTGAGGGGGCGCCTGGCCACCGGGGAGCTGTTTTTT. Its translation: CAVRGRLATGELFF.

The CDR3 sequence is CASSIAGNEQFF. DNA of the CDR3: TGTGCCAGTAGTATAGCAGGGAATGAGCAGTTCTTC. The V and J genes are TRBV19 and TRBJ2-1, with TRBD1 as a possible D gene (5 bases). Between the trimmed V and J ends, which lost 1 base and 7 bases, there was a span of 5 bases. The CDR3 totals 12 residues. CDR1 LNHDA and CDR2 SQIVND come from the germline V gene (reference sequence).

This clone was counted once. The CDR3 loop is CASSIATGTYNEQFF. CDR3 in DNA: TGTGCCAGTAGTATTGCGACAGGGACGTACAATGAGCAGTTCTTC. This chain uses TRBV19 with TRBJ2-1, with 7 bases identical to TRBD1. Trimming cost V 3 bases and J 4 bases; bases outside gene matches: 6. This CDR3 has 15 amino acids. CDR1 is LNHDA, CDR2 SQIVND, per germline (reference sequence).

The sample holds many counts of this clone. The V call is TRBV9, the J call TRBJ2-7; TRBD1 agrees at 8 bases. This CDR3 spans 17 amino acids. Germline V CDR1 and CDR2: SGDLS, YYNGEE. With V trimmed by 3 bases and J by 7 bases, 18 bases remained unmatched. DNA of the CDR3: TGTGCCAGCAGCGCCCCAGGGGAGGACAGGGCTTGGGATGAGCAGTACTTC. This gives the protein CASSAPGEDRAWDEQYF.

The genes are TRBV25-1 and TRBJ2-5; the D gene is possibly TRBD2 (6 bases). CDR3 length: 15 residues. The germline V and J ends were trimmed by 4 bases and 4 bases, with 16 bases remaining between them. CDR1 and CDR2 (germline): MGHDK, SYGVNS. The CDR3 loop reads CASSGGEGGSETQYF. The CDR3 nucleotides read TGTGCCAGCAGTGGGGGGGAAGGAGGGTCAGAGACCCAGTACTTC.

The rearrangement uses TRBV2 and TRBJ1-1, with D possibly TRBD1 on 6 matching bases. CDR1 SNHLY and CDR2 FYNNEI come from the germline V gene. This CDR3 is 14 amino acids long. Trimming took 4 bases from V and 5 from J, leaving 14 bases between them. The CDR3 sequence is CASSVTDSITEAFF. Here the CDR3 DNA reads TGTGCCAGCAGTGTTACGGACAGTATAACTGAAGCTTTCTTT.

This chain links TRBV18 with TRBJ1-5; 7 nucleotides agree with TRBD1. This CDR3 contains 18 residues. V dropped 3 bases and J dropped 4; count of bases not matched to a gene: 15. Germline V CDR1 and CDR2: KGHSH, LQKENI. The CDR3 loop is CASSPAQRQGGSNQPQHF. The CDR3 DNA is TGTGCCAGCTCACCGGCCCAAAGACAGGGTGGATCAAATCAGCCCCAGCATTTT.

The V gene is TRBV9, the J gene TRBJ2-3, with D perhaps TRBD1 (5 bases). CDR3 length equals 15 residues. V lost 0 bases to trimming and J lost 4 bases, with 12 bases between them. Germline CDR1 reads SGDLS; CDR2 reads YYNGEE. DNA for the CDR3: TGTGCCAGCAGCGTAGGGGGCAGGGCGGCAGATACGCAGTATTTT. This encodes CASSVGGRAADTQYF.

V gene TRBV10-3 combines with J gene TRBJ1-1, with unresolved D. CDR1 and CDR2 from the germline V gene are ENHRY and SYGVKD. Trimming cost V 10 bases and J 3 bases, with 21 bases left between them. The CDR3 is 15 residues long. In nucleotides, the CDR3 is TGTGCCACCATGAAAAACACCCCACCTGACACTGAAGCTTTCTTT. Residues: CATMKNTPPDTEAFF.

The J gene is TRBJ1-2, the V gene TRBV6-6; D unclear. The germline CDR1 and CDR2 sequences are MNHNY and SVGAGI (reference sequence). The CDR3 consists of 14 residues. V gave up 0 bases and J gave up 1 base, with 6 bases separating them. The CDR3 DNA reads TGTGCCAGCAGTTACTCCCACATTAACTATGGCTACACCTTC. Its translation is CASSYSHINYGYTF.

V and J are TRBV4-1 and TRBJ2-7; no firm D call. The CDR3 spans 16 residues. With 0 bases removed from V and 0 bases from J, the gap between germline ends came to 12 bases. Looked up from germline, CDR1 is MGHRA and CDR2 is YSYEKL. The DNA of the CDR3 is TGCGCCAGCAGCCAAGATTGGCCAGGCCTCTCCTACGAGCAGTACTTC. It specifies CASSQDWPGLSYEQYF.

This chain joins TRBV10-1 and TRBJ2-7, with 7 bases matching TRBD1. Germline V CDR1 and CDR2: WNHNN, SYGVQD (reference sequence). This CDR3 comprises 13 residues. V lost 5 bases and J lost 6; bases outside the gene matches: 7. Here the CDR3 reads CASSKVRGSEQYF. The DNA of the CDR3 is TGCGCCAGCAGTAAGGTCAGGGGGAGCGAGCAGTACTTC.